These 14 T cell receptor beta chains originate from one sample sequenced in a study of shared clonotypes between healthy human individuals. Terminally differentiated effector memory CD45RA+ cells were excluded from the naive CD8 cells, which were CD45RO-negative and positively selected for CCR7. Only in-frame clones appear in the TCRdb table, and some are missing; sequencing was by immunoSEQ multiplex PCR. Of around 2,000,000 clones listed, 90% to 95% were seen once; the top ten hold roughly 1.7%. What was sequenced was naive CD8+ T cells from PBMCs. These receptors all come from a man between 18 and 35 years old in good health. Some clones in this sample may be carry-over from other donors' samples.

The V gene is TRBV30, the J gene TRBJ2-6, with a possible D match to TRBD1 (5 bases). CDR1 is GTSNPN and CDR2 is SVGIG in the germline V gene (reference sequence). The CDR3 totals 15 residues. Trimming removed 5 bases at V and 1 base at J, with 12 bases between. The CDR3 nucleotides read TGTGCCTGGTGTCCTGGGGCGTCTGGGGCCAACGTCCTGACTTTC. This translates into CAWCPGASGANVLTF.

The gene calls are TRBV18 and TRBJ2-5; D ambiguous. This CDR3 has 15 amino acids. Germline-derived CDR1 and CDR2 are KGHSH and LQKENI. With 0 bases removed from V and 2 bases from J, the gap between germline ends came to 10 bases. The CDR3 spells CASSPPQGVQETQYF. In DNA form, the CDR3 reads TGTGCCAGCTCACCACCCCAAGGCGTACAAGAGACCCAGTACTTC.

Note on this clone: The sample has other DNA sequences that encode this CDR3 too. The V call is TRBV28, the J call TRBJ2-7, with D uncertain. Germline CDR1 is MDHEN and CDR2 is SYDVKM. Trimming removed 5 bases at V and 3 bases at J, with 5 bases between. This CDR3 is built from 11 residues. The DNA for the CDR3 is TGTGCCAGCAGTCCGTTCTACGAGCAGTACTTC. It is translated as CASSPFYEQYF.

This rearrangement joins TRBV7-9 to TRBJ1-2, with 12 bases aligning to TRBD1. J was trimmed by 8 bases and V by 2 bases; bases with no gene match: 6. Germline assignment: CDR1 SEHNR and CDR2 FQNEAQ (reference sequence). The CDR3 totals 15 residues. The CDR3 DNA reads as TGTGCCAGCAGCTTAAGGGGACAGGGGGCGGAAGGCTACACCTTC. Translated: CASSLRGQGAEGYTF.

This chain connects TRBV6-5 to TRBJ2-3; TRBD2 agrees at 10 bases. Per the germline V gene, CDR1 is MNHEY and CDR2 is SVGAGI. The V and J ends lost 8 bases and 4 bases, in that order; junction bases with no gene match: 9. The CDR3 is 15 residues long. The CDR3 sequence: CASRLAGGPPDTQYF. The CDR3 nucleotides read TGTGCCAGCCGATTAGCGGGAGGCCCCCCAGATACGCAGTATTTT.

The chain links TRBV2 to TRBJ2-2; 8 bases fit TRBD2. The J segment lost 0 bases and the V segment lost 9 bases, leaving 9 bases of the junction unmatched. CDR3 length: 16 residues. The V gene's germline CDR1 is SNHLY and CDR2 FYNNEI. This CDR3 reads CASHREGRSNTGELFF. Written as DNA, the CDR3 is TGTGCCAGTCACCGGGAGGGCCGCTCGAACACCGGGGAGCTGTTTTTT.

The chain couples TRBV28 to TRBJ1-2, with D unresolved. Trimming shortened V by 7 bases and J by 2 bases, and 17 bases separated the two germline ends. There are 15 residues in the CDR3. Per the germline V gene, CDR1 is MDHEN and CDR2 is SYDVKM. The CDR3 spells CASKPRTDPNYGYTF. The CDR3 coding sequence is TGTGCCAGCAAACCACGGACGGACCCAAACTATGGCTACACCTTC.

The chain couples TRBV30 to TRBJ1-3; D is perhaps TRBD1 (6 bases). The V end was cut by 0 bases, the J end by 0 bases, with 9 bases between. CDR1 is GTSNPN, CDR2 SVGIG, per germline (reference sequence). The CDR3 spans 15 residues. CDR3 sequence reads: CAWSVGGDSGNTIYF. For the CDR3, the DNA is TGTGCCTGGAGTGTAGGGGGGGACTCTGGAAACACCATATATTTT.

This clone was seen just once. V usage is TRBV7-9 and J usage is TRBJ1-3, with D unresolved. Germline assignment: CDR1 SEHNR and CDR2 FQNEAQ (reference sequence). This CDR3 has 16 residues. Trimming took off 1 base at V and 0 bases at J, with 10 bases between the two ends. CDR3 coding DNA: TGTGCCAGCAGCTTAGGACCCCCGAGCTCTGGAAACACCATATATTTT. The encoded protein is CASSLGPPSSGNTIYF.

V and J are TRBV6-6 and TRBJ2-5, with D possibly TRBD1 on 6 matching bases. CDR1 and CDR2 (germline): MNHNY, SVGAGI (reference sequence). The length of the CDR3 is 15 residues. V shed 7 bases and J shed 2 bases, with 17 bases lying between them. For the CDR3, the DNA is TGTGCCAGCAAAAGAATACAGGGTCTACAAGAGACCCAGTACTTC. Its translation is CASKRIQGLQETQYF.

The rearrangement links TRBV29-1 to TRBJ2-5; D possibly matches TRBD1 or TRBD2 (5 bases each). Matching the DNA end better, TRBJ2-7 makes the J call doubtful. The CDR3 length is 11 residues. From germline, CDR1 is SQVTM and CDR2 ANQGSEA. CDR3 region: CSVGTHYEQYF. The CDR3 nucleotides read TGCAGCGTCGGGACCCACTACGAGCAGTACTTC.

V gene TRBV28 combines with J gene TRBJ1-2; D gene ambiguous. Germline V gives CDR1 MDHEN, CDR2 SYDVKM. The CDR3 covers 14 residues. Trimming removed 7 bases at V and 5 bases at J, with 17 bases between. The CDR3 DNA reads TGTGCCAGCACCCTTCGCGGGGTCGGGTATGGCTACACCTTC. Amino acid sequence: CASTLRGVGYGYTF.

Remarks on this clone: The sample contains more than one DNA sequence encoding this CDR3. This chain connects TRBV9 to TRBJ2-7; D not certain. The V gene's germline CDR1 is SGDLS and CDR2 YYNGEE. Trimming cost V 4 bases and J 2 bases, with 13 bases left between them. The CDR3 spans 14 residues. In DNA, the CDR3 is TGTGCCAGCAGCCCCGGAACCCGTACCTACGAGCAGTACTTC. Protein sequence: CASSPGTRTYEQYF.

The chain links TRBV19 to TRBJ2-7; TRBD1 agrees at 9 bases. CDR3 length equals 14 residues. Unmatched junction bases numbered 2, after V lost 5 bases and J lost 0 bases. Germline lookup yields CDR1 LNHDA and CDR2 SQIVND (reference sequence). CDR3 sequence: CASSGDRDSYEQYF. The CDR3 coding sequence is TGTGCCAGTAGTGGGGACAGGGACTCCTACGAGCAGTACTTC.